This T cell receptor (beta chain) was recorded in a study of immune evolution from preneoplasia to lung adenocarcinoma. This clone was picked up one time. Its cognate antigen is unknown. Method: immunoSEQ multiplex PCR; TCRdb's copy keeps in-frame clones and lacks some. The sample holds around 5,000 clones, 88% seen once. Study-level findings and limits: Later-stage lesions appeared to have more T cells, more diversity, less clonality. Compared with EGFR-mutant or double wild-type lesions, KRAS-mutant nodules were more clonal. Top clone frequencies peaked in normal lung, apparently declining through invasive adenocarcinoma.

Each case's diagnosis was confirmed by two pathologists on H&E. Per the germline V gene, CDR1 is KGHSH and CDR2 is LQKENI. V was trimmed by 2 bases and J by 5 bases, leaving 9 bases between them. This CDR3 comprises 13 residues. This chain connects TRBV18 to TRBJ1-1, with a tentative D call TRBD1 (6 bases). Sequencing used FFPE invasive lung adenocarcinoma tissue. The sequence derives from a person aged 45-65 years with lung adenocarcinoma. The CDR3 DNA is TGTGCCAGCTCACCAGCCGGACAGACTGAAGCTTTCTTT. It codes for CASSPAGQTEAFF.